Given below is one T cell receptor beta chain in context. The specificity of this receptor is unknown. Per-base qualities were not stored, and no clone one base away is much larger. The entry originates in a study of blood T cell repertoires in COVID-19 (dated by TCRdb to 2020 to 2022). Describing the broader study: Samples from collaborators originated in the United States, Italy and Spain and spanned both the acute and convalescent phases of COVID-19. The prospective study material was composed of cDNA or gDNA derived from T cells, B-cell-depleted T cells, or PBMCs. Subjects who had been exposed to COVID-19, were actively infected with it, or had recovered from it provided the deeply sampled blood TCRbeta repertoires that made up the dataset. A freely available public database, intended as a resource for researchers studying the immune response to SARS-CoV-2, is where the repertoires were released. The samples were drawn from two sources: the first 160 participants of the ongoing ImmuneRACE study, and approximately 1,300 subjects contributed by 6 global collaborators. Nearly every sample came with metadata listing a de-identified subject ID, COVID-19 status, age in years and sex. Where available, HLA class I and class II types were taken from metadata supplied by the sample provider and were not determined by assay-based typing.

The research as a whole found: The quantity of clinical and demographic metadata differed by source and by participant and was supplied without curation.

At one collaborating source in Seattle, patients were enrolled during active infection and were followed longitudinally through the course of disease. Collaborating institutions collected whole blood in K2EDTA tubes following their own protocols. For TCRbeta analysis, collaborators shipped samples as frozen whole blood, isolated PBMCs, or DNA extracted from either of those sample types. The CDR3 covers 12 residues, taking in both the cysteine and the phenylalanine. This entry keeps only the CDR3 DNA: 36 bases, framed from base 1. The junction shows trimming of 5 bases on V and 4 bases on J, plus 6 bases between the germline ends. As encoded in the germline V gene, CDR1 is SNHLY while CDR2 is FYNNEI. The immunoSEQ Assay, a bias-controlled multiplex PCR, was used to amplify TCRbeta CDR3 regions from genomic DNA. The paper's data handling went like this. Within the assay, amplification of reference gene primers was used to estimate how many nucleated cells each sample contained. To quantify the absolute abundance of each unique TCRbeta CDR3 rearrangement, sequence reads were collapsed and filtered. For each sample, productive Simpson clonality was calculated as the square root of Simpson's diversity index across productive rearrangements. As stored in TCRdb, this immuneACCESS dataset retains in-frame rearrangements with V and J assigned. A fraction of the clones does not appear; measured against another copy, unresolved V genes explain less than half of the discrepancy, and the remainder lacks a known reason. V, J and clone size reflect that table, while D and trimming were determined from the DNA. This sample holds some 260,000 clones; more than 70% were observed only once. Roughly 6% of the sample is held by the ten biggest clonotypes.

Rearrangement joined TRBV2 to TRBJ1-5; the D segment cannot be called with confidence. The sample comprised peripheral blood. The source is a woman in her 30s with COVID-19, enrolled during active disease. The encoded CDR3 is CASSLQNQPQHF. The sequenced DNA is TGTGCCAGCAGTCTACAGAATCAGCCCCAGCATTTT. The CDR3 plus the reference TRBV2 and TRBJ1-5 genes for the other parts give the full variable domain: EPEVTQTPSHQVTQMGQEVILRCVPISNHLYFYWYRQILGQKVEFLVSFYNNEISEKSEIFDDQFSVERPDGSNFTLKIRSTKLEDSAMYFCASSLQNQPQHFGDGTRLSIL.